Listed below are T cell receptor beta chains from one sample, sequenced in a study of shared clonotypes between healthy human individuals. Profiling relied on immunoSEQ multiplex PCR, and the TCRdb table lists in-frame clones only, not all of them. The sample has more than 2 million clones, 85% to 95% seen once. The sample taken for sequencing was naive CD8+ T cells sorted from blood. These receptor sequences come from a man aged 18-30 years in good health. CDR3s include the opening cysteine and the closing phenylalanine or tryptophan. Fields, in order: D gene, V gene, J gene, clone size, CDR3 protein, CDR3 DNA. The D gene is left open where the match is weak. A row's size may be missing; if present it is once, few, many or a size class.

>-|TRBV5-8|TRBJ2-7|-
CASSFETSPSEQYF
TGTGCCAGCAGCTTCGAAACTAGTCCATCCGAGCAGTACTTC
>-|TRBV27|TRBJ2-7|-
CASSFRAATYEQYF
TGTGCCAGCAGTTTCCGGGCTGCAACCTACGAGCAGTACTTC
>-|TRBV2|TRBJ1-4|-
CASSEGRAAEKLFF
TGTGCCAGCAGTGAAGGGCGCGCGGCTGAAAAACTGTTTTTT
>-|TRBV7-9|TRBJ2-5|once
CASSKRDLYTETQYF
TGTGCCAGCAGTAAACGGGACCTTTACACGGAGACCCAGTACTTC
>-|TRBV9|TRBJ2-7|-
CASSEGISGYEQYF
TGTGCCAGCAGCGAGGGGATAAGTGGGTACGAGCAGTACTTC
>-|TRBV11-2|TRBJ2-3|-
CASSSVGGVQGTRGDTQYF
TGTGCCAGCAGTTCTGTGGGGGGAGTACAGGGGACTCGAGGCGATACGCAGTATTTT
>-|TRBV11-2|TRBJ1-1|once
CASCLFGGTEAFF
TGTGCCAGCTGTTTATTCGGGGGCACTGAAGCTTTCTTT
>-|TRBV27|TRBJ2-3|-
CASSLNLRGSTDTQYF
TGTGCCAGCAGTTTAAATTTACGGGGCAGCACAGATACGCAGTATTTT
>-|TRBV6-5|TRBJ2-5|once
CASSYSTRPSIETQYF
TGTGCCAGCAGTTACTCGACGAGGCCCTCGATAGAGACCCAGTACTTC
>-|TRBV10-2|TRBJ2-1|-
CASSAEVLNEQFF
TGCGCCAGCAGTGCGGAGGTACTTAATGAGCAGTTCTTC
>TRBD1|TRBV25-1|TRBJ1-2|-
CASSGSQGAVYGYTF
TGTGCCAGCAGTGGCTCACAGGGGGCGGTCTATGGCTACACCTTC
>TRBD1|TRBV11-2|TRBJ2-7|-
CASSLDFETGTYEQYF
TGTGCCAGCAGCTTAGATTTTGAGACAGGGACCTACGAGCAGTACTTC
>-|TRBV16|TRBJ2-1|-
CASSQSKAGPNHNEQFF
TGTGCCAGCAGCCAATCGAAGGCCGGACCCAATCACAATGAGCAGTTCTTC
>-|TRBV28|TRBJ2-1|-
CASSLGGSYNEQFF
TGTGCCAGCAGTCTCGGGGGCTCCTACAATGAGCAGTTCTTC
>TRBD1|TRBV6-5|TRBJ2-7|-
CASSYSRGLFEQYF
TGTGCCAGCAGTTACTCGAGGGGGCTGTTCGAGCAGTACTTC
>TRBD2|TRBV4-1|TRBJ2-1|-
CASSQVREAYNEQFF
TGCGCCAGCAGCCAAGTACGGGAGGCCTACAATGAGCAGTTCTTC
>-|TRBV6-1|TRBJ2-7|-
CASSAAVSYEQYF
TGTGCCAGCAGCGCGGCCGTCTCCTACGAGCAGTACTTC
>-|TRBV6-5|TRBJ2-2|-
CASSFSPPSVTGELFF
TGTGCCAGCAGTTTTAGCCCACCCTCCGTCACCGGGGAGCTGTTTTTT
>-|TRBV5-6|TRBJ1-6|-
CASSLGMPTYNSPLHF
TGTGCCAGCAGTTTGGGGATGCCAACCTATAATTCACCCCTCCACTTT
>-|TRBV5-4|TRBJ2-7|-
CASSPDRSYEQYF
TGTGCCAGCAGTCCGGACAGATCCTACGAGCAGTACTTC
>TRBD2|TRBV5-6|TRBJ2-5|-
CASSSGTSEGTQYF
TGTGCCAGCAGTTCCGGGACTAGCGAAGGGACCCAGTACTTC
>-|TRBV11-2|TRBJ2-1|-
CASAVGQGDEQFF
TGTGCCAGCGCTGTGGGGCAGGGCGACGAGCAGTTCTTC
>TRBD1|TRBV7-9|TRBJ1-6|few
CASSLASGGPSPLHF
TGTGCCAGCAGCTTAGCCTCAGGGGGCCCTTCACCCCTCCACTTT
>-|TRBV2|TRBJ2-7|-
CASSAGTYYEQYF
TGTGCCAGCAGTGCCGGGACCTACTACGAGCAGTACTTC
>-|TRBV7-9|TRBJ2-7|-
CASSLDPGSEQYF
TGTGCCAGCAGCTTAGACCCAGGGAGCGAGCAGTACTTC
>TRBD1|TRBV27|TRBJ1-2|once
CASSSIQGEFIYAGYTF
TGTGCCAGCAGTTCCATACAGGGGGAGTTTATCTATGCAGGCTACACCTTC
>TRBD1|TRBV6-5|TRBJ2-7|-
CASSYMTGSYEQYF
TGTGCCAGCAGTTACATGACAGGGAGCTACGAGCAGTACTTC
>-|TRBV5-1|TRBJ2-7|once
CASSVYPGIEAYEQYF
TGCGCCAGCAGCGTTTACCCGGGTATCGAAGCCTACGAGCAGTACTTC
>TRBD1|TRBV4-1|TRBJ2-7|-
CASSKRTGTDEQYF
TGCGCCAGCAGCAAACGGACAGGGACCGACGAGCAGTACTTC
>TRBD1|TRBV18|TRBJ1-6|-
CASSPRPGDGQGGHLRSPLHF
TGTGCCAGCTCACCCCGCCCTGGCGACGGACAGGGTGGTCACCTACGATCACCCCTCCACTTT
>TRBD2|TRBV4-1|TRBJ2-3|-
CASSTRTSGGTDTQYF
TGCGCCAGCAGCACTCGGACTAGCGGGGGAACAGATACGCAGTATTTT
>-|TRBV21-1|TRBJ2-5|-
CASSKAGTGQPYQETQYF
TGTGCCAGCAGCAAAGCCGGGACAGGCCAACCGTACCAAGAGACCCAGTACTTC
>TRBD2|TRBV27|TRBJ2-7|-
CASSLRLVWEGHEQYF
TGTGCCAGCAGTCTCCGTCTAGTTTGGGAGGGCCACGAGCAGTACTTC
>TRBD2|TRBV4-3|TRBJ2-7|-
CASSPGTSFYEQYF
TGCGCCAGCAGCCCGGGGACTAGCTTCTACGAGCAGTACTTC
>-|TRBV5-4|TRBJ2-4|-
CASSFDGGLASIQYF
TGTGCCAGCAGCTTTGACGGCGGTCTAGCTAGCATTCAGTACTTC
>TRBD1|TRBV9|TRBJ1-2|-
CASSVGQAYYGYTF
TGTGCCAGCAGCGTCGGACAGGCATACTATGGCTACACCTTC
>-|TRBV5-8|TRBJ1-4|once
CASSLGLGTSEKLFF
TGTGCCAGCAGCTTGGGTCTGGGTACTAGTGAAAAACTGTTTTTT
>-|TRBV7-2|TRBJ2-7|-
CASSPRHGYEQYF
TGTGCCAGCAGCCCCAGACATGGGTACGAGCAGTACTTC
>-|TRBV29-1|TRBJ2-5|-
CSVVQETQYF
TGCAGCGTCGTCCAAGAGACCCAGTACTTC
>-|TRBV6-5|TRBJ1-2|-
CASSYDGALYGYTF
TGTGCCAGCAGTTACGACGGGGCACTCTATGGCTACACCTTC
>-|TRBV6-6|TRBJ1-4|-
CASSDRDPLFF
TGTGCCAGCAGCGACCGGGATCCCCTGTTTTTT